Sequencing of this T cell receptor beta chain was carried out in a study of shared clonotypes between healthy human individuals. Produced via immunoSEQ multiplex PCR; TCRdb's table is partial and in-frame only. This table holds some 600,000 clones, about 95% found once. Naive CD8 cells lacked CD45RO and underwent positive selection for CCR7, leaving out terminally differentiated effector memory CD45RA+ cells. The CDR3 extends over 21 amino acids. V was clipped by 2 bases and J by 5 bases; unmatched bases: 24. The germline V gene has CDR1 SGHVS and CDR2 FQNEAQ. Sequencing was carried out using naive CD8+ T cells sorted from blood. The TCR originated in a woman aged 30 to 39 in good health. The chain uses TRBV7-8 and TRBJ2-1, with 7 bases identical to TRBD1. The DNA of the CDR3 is TGTGCCAGCAGCTTAATTTTAGTGGGGACAGAGCACCCTTTCCCTAACAATGAGCAGTTCTTC. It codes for CASSLILVGTEHPFPNNEQFF.